This T cell receptor (beta chain) was identified in a study of cytomegalovirus exposure and HLA in healthy donors. Overall study context: Earlier sequencing of about 200 million T cells yielded approximately 100 million unique TCR beta sequences. A preliminary data release comprised around 85 million unique TCRs obtained from HLA-typed donors.

Vbeta (60) and Jbeta (13) primers were used in the PCR. The method was immunoSEQ multiplex PCR; TCRdb's version includes in-frame clones alone and lacks a portion of them. The sample records 150,000 to 200,000 clones, 75% to 90% being singletons. Study results and caveats: Based on reports, TCR beta sequences accurately predicted HLA-A and HLA-B alleles for most subjects. Later analysis indicated greater clonal expansion among HLA-associated TCR beta chains than among equally common other chains.

The V gene's germline CDR1 is MDHEN and CDR2 SYDVKM. The ends lost 6 bases at V and 8 bases at J; junction bases unmatched: 6. The CDR3 extends over 13 amino acids. With respect to this clone: The target antigen is unknown.

This TCR came from a male donor in good health and CMV-seropositive. The sequencing input was PBMCs. The chain carries TRBV28 and TRBJ1-4, with TRBD1 identical over 7 bases. CDR3 in amino acids: CASSPPGQEKLFF. CDR3 DNA sequence: TGTGCCAGCAGCCCCCCGGGACAGGAAAAACTGTTTTTT.